This TCR beta chain was obtained from a study of T cell repertoires in cytomegalovirus infection. TCRdb re-called the reads with MiXCR, one entry per CDR3 protein. The table has just under 550,000 distinct CDR3 sequences, approximately 26% seen once. For this clonotype: The antigen is not known.

Study-wide findings and caveats: There were HLA-C-restricted CMV-specific TCR beta clonotypes dominating the ex vivo response. Summed frequency of shared TCR beta families picked out CMV carriers who also had the relevant HLA.

Looked up from germline, CDR1 is SGHNT and CDR2 is YENEEA. This CDR3 spans 14 amino acids. Trimming left V 0 bases short and J 6 bases short, with 12 bases between. V gene TRBV11-3 combines with J gene TRBJ2-7, with no clear D. The sequencing input was PBMCs. The receptor was isolated from a human donor in good health (CMV status not recorded). Some clones in this sample may be carry-over from other donors' samples. The CDR3 DNA is TGTGCCAGCAGCTTAGATCAAGTGCGAAGCGAGCAGTACGTC. Its protein product is CASSLDQVRSEQYV.